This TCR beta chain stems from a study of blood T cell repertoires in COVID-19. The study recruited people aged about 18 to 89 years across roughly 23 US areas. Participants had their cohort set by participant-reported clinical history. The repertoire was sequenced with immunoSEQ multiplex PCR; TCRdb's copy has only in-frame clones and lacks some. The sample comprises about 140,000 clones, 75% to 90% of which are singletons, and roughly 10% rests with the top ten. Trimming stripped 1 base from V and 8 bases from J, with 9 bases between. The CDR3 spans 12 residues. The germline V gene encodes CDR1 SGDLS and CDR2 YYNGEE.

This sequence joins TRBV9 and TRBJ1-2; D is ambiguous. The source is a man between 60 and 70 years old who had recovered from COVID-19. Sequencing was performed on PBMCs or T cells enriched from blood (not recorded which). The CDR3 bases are TGTGCCAGCAGCGTACCCACACCCGGCTACACCTTC. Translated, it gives CASSVPTPGYTF. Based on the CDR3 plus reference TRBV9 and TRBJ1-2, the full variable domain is DSGVTQTPKHLITATGQRVTLRCSPRSGDLSVYWYQQSLDQGLQFLIQYYNGEERAKGNILERFSAQQFPDLHSELNLSSLELGDSALYFCASSVPTPGYTFGSGTRLTVV.